A single sample is the source of the 14 T cell receptor beta chains below, sequenced in a study of TIL therapy for anti-PD-1-resistant metastatic lung cancer. Sequencing used immunoSEQ v3. Measured with immunoSEQ multiplex PCR; TCRdb has only the in-frame clones, and not every one. Of under 70,000 clones listed, roughly 80% are singletons. Time point here: pre-treatment sample, taken before nivolumab and TIL therapy. The sequencing used blood, collected at baseline. These receptor sequences come from a person aged 25-85 years with non-small cell lung cancer.

The V call is TRBV28, the J call TRBJ1-6, with D tentatively TRBD1 (6 bases). V was clipped by 2 bases and J by 0 bases, with 17 bases between them. CDR3 length: 19 residues. Germline CDR1 reads MDHEN; CDR2 reads SYDVKM. As DNA, the CDR3 is TGTGCCAGCAGTTTACTAACAGGGTTCGGTAGCTCCTATAATTCACCCCTCCACTTT. As protein: CASSLLTGFGSSYNSPLHF.

This chain connects TRBV11-3 to TRBJ2-5; TRBD1 matches 8 bases. The CDR3 sequence is 17 residues long. Unmatched junction bases numbered 11, after V lost 5 bases and J lost 0 bases. CDR1 is SGHNT, CDR2 YENEEA, per germline. This CDR3 reads CASSPDRDRINQETQYF. CDR3 DNA: TGTGCCAGCAGCCCCGACCGGGACAGGATAAACCAAGAGACCCAGTACTTC.

The chain combines TRBV5-1 with TRBJ1-1; D is perhaps TRBD1 (5 bases). CDR1 is SGHRS, CDR2 YFSETQ, per germline. The CDR3 contains 19 residues. The germline V and J ends were trimmed by 1 base and 4 bases, with 26 bases remaining between them. CDR3 residues: CASSLLEMGTDPAGTEAFF. The DNA of the CDR3 is TGCGCCAGCAGCTTGTTGGAGATGGGGACGGACCCTGCGGGCACTGAAGCTTTCTTT.

The chain employs TRBV11-1 and TRBJ2-3; tentatively, D is TRBD1 (5 bases). The ends were cut back, 6 bases at V and 9 bases at J, with 19 bases in the middle. The CDR3 spans 14 residues. Germline V gene sequence: CDR1 SGHAT, CDR2 FQDESV (reference sequence). DNA for the CDR3: TGTGCCAGCAGGTCATCCACGACAGTAGGAACGCAGTATTTT. Residues: CASRSSTTVGTQYF. Supplemented by reference TRBV11-1 and TRBJ2-3, the full variable domain reads EAEVAQSPRYKITEKSQAVAFWCDPISGHATLYWYRQILGQGPELLVQFQDESVVDDSQLPKDRFSAERLKGVDSTLKIQPAELGDSAMYLCASRSSTTVGTQYFGPGTRLTVL.

The chain employs TRBV5-6 and TRBJ1-6; 11 bases map to TRBD1. The germline V gene encodes CDR1 SGHDT and CDR2 YYEEEE. The V and J ends lost 3 bases and 6 bases, in that order; junction bases with no gene match: 5. The CDR3 contains 16 residues. The CDR3 here is CASSSDRGLSNSPLHF. The CDR3 DNA sequence: TGTGCCAGCAGCTCGGACAGGGGGCTCTCTAATTCACCCCTCCACTTT.

This clone was seen once. The chain is built from TRBV7-9 and TRBJ1-3; 8 bases line up with TRBD1. Germline V gives CDR1 SEHNR, CDR2 FQNEAQ (reference sequence). J was trimmed by 4 bases and V by 5 bases; bases with no gene match: 7. The CDR3 loop spans 15 amino acids. Written as DNA, the CDR3 is TGTGCCAGCAGCCCCGGACAGGGAGGAGGAAACACCATATATTTT. This sequence encodes CASSPGQGGGNTIYF.

This clone has only a few counts. The J gene is TRBJ1-6, the V gene TRBV7-9, with 9 bases identical to TRBD1. Trimming cost V 0 bases and J 7 bases; bases outside gene matches: 4. The CDR3 runs 16 residues. From germline, CDR1 is SEHNR and CDR2 FQNEAQ (reference sequence). The chain's CDR3 is CASSLAATGGNSPLHF. In DNA, the CDR3 is TGTGCCAGCAGCTTAGCGGCGACAGGGGGGAATTCACCCCTCCACTTT.

The V and J genes are TRBV2 and TRBJ1-1; D possibly corresponds to TRBD1 (5 bases). From germline, CDR1 is SNHLY and CDR2 FYNNEI. The CDR3 contains 16 residues. Trimming pared 4 bases from V and 1 base from J, leaving 16 bases between. CDR3 DNA sequence: TGTGCCAGCAGTGCCCGGGCACCCGGGACGAACACTGAAGCTTTCTTT. This gives the protein CASSARAPGTNTEAFF. The whole variable domain, filled in from reference TRBV2 and TRBJ1-1, reads EPEVTQTPSHQVTQMGQEVILRCVPISNHLYFYWYRQILGQKVEFLVSFYNNEISEKSEIFDDQFSVERPDGSNFTLKIRSTKLEDSAMYFCASSARAPGTNTEAFFGQGTRLTVV.

The rearrangement links TRBV6-5 to TRBJ2-1, with D perhaps matching TRBD1 or TRBD2 (5 bases each). From germline, CDR1 is MNHEY and CDR2 SVGAGI. The CDR3 totals 15 residues. The V end lost 8 bases, the J end lost 4 bases, and 18 bases lay between the germline ends. The CDR3 DNA follows: TGTGCCAGCGGGGGTCGATCAGGGCCGTACAATGAGCAGTTCTTC. It codes for CASGGRSGPYNEQFF.

This clone was counted between two and nine times. The chain employs TRBV9 and TRBJ1-3; D uncertain. The V end was cut by 1 base, the J end by 0 bases, with 14 bases between. This CDR3 is built from 17 residues. In germline, CDR1 is SGDLS, CDR2 YYNGEE. For the CDR3, the DNA is TGTGCCAGCAGCGTAATCCCGCTTCCGGGCTCTGGAAACACCATATATTTT. Protein product: CASSVIPLPGSGNTIYF.

The chain carries TRBV18 and TRBJ1-5; D might be TRBD1 (5 bases). The CDR3 is 16 residues long. Germline values: CDR1 KGHSH, CDR2 LQKENI. V was trimmed by 3 bases and J by 3 bases, leaving 15 bases between them. The CDR3 region is CASSPQQVGNNQPQHF. CDR3 DNA sequence: TGTGCCAGCTCACCGCAACAGGTTGGGAACAATCAGCCCCAGCATTTT.

The chain combines TRBV7-8 with TRBJ2-1; a possible D gene is TRBD1 (5 bases). The V gene lost 3 bases and the J gene lost 4 bases, with 19 bases spanning the gap. This CDR3 contains 17 residues. Looked up from germline, CDR1 is SGHVS and CDR2 is FQNEAQ. CDR3 bases: TGTGCCAGCAGCTTTGACCTTACAGGCTTTCAATACAATGAGCAGTTCTTC. Residues: CASSFDLTGFQYNEQFF.

The genes are TRBV6-6 and TRBJ1-5; D remains unclear. This CDR3 has 12 residues. Germline V CDR1 and CDR2: MNHNY, SVGAGI (reference sequence). The V and J ends lost 6 bases and 4 bases respectively, with 7 bases between them. In nucleotides, the CDR3 is TGTGCCAGCAGCTACCTGAATCAGCCCCAGCATTTT. Its translation: CASSYLNQPQHF.

This clone was recorded a few times. The genes are TRBV5-4 and TRBJ1-1; D is ambiguous. The CDR3 spans 12 residues. Trimming removed 7 bases at V and 0 bases at J, with 7 bases between. Germline lookup yields CDR1 SGHNT and CDR2 YYREEE (reference sequence). The CDR3 region has the DNA TGTGCCAGCGCATTTGTGAACACTGAAGCTTTCTTT. The encoded protein is CASAFVNTEAFF.